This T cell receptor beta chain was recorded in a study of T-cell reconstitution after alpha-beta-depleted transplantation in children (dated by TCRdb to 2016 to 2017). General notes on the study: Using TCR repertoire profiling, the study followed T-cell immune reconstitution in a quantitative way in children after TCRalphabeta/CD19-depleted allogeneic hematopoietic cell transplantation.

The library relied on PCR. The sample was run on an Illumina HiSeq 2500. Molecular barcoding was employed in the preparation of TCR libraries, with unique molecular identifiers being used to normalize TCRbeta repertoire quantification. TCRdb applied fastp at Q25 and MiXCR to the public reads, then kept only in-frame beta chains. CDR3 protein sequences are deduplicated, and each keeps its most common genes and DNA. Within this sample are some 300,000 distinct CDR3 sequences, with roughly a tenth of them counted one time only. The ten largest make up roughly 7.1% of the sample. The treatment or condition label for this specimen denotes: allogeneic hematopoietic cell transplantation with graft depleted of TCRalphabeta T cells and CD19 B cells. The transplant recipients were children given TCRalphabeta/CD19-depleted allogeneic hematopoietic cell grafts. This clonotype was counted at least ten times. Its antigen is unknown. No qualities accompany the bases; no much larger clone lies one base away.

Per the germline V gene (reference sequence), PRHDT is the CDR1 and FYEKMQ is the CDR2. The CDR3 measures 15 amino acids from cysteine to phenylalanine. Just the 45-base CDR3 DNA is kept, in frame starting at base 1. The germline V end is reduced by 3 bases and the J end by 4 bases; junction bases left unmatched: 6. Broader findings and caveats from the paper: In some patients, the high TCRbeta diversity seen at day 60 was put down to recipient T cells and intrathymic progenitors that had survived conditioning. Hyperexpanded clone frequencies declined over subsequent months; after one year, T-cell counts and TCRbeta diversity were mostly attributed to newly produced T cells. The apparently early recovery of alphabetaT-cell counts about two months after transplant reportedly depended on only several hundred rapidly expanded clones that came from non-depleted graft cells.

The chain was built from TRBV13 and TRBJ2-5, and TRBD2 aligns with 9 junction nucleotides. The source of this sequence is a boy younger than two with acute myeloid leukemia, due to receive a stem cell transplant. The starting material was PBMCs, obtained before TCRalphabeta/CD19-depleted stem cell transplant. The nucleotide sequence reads TGTGCCAGCAGCTTTATGGCACTAGCGGGAGAGACCCAGTACTTC. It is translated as CASSFMALAGETQYF.